This T cell receptor (beta chain) was retrieved from a study of blood T cell repertoires in COVID-19. In the study's own analysis: Estimation of nucleated cell counts was performed using reference gene primer amplification. The method was immunoSEQ multiplex PCR; TCRdb's version includes in-frame clones alone and lacks a portion of them. The DNA was the basis for D and trimming; V, J and clone size are from that table. The sample has fewer than 350,000 clones, 65% to 90% seen once. The CDR3 runs to 15 residues. Germline CDR1 reads SEHNR; CDR2 reads FQNEAQ (reference sequence). V was shortened by 5 bases and J by 5 bases, with 18 bases between the two germline ends.

Sequencing was done on a sample of peripheral blood. This clonotype was obtained from a woman in her seventies with COVID-19, enrolled during active disease. J is TRBJ2-5 and V is TRBV7-9, with D possibly TRBD2 on 6 matching bases. CDR3 sequence reads: CASSAPFGGSETQYF. DNA for the CDR3: TGTGCCAGCAGCGCTCCATTTGGGGGGTCGGAGACCCAGTACTTC. Supplemented by reference TRBV7-9 and TRBJ2-5, the full variable domain reads DTGVSQNPRHKITKRGQNVTFRCDPISEHNRLYWYRQTLGQGPEFLTYFQNEAQLEKSRLLSDRFSAERPKGSFSTLEIQRTEQGDSAMYLCASSAPFGGSETQYFGPGTRLLVL.